The clone carrying this T cell receptor beta chain appeared a few times. Its antigen is currently unknown. CDR3 length: 14 residues. Germline V gene data show CDR1 as LGHNA and CDR2 as YSLEER. The V end was cut by 1 base, the J end by 9 bases, with 10 bases between. The sample is drawn from a study of blood T cells in healthy people across ages. About the research overall: Capture via template switching afforded approximately one barcoded beta molecule per two T cells.

Findings and caveats of the study: Long-lived donors carried more naive CD4+ cells and greater diversity than aged donors.

The second PCR ran about 7 to 12 cycles with a sample-barcoded 5' primer and J-beta primers. TCRdb fed the 5' RACE reads into MiXCR, producing one record per CDR3 protein. Among around 1,600,000 distinct CDR3 sequences listed, approximately 42% were seen once. Extraction yielded at least 6 micrograms of total RNA per sample. This clonotype originated in a woman aged 18 to 35 in good health. The specimen sequenced was blood. The rearrangement uses TRBV4-3 and TRBJ1-6; possibly TRBD1 for D (5 bases). CDR3: CASSQGQRSSPLHF. The DNA for the CDR3 is TGCGCCAGCAGCCAAGGACAGAGGAGTTCACCCCTCCACTTT.